This T cell receptor beta chain was recorded in a study of blood T cell repertoires in COVID-19. Study-wide background: Sample material is recorded as cDNA or gDNA derived from T cells, B-cell-depleted T cells, or PBMCs.

In the original analysis: Estimation of nucleated cell counts was performed using reference gene primer amplification. Libraries were prepared by immunoSEQ multiplex PCR; TCRdb keeps only in-frame clonotypes and omits some of them. The V and J calls and the clone size are those of that table, but D and trimming were determined from the DNA. The sample has 150,000 to 200,000 clones; around 87% are singletons. The length of the CDR3 is 17 residues. The germline V gene has CDR1 SGHDT and CDR2 YYEEEE. Trimming cost V 3 bases and J 2 bases, with 19 bases left between them. The origin of this receptor is a woman in her 30s with active or convalescent COVID-19. The rearrangement uses TRBV5-6 and TRBJ2-3; tentative D call: TRBD2 (6 bases). Sequencing was done on a sample of peripheral blood. CDR3 in DNA: TGTGCCAGCAGCTGGGGACTGACATCCACAATCACAGATACGCAGTATTTT. It is translated as CASSWGLTSTITDTQYF.